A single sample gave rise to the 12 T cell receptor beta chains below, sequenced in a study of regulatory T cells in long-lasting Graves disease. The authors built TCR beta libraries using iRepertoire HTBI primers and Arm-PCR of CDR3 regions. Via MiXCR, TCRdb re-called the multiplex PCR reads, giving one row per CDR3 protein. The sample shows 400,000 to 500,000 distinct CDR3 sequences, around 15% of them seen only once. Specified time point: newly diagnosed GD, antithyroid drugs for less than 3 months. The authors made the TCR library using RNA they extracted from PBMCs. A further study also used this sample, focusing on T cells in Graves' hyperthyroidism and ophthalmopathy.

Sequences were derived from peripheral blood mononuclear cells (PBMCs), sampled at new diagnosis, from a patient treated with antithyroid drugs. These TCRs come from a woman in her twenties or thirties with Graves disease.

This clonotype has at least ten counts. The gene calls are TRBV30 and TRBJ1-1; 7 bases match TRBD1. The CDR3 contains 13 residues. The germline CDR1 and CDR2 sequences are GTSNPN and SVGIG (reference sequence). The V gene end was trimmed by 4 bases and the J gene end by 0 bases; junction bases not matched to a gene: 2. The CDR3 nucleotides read TGTGCCTGGATGGGACAGCTGAACACTGAAGCTTTCTTT. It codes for CAWMGQLNTEAFF. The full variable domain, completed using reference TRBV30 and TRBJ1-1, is SQTIHQWPATLVQPVGSPLSLECTVEGTSNPNLYWYRQAAGRGLQLLFYSVGIGQISSEVPQNLSASRPQDRQFILSSKKLLLSDSGFYLCAWMGQLNTEAFFGQGTRLTVV.

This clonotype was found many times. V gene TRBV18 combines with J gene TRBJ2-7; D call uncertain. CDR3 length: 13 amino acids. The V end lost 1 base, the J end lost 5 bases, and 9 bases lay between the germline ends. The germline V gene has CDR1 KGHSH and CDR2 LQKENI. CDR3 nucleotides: TGTGCCAGCTCACCACAGCCGACCGACGAGCAGTACTTC. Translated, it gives CASSPQPTDEQYF.

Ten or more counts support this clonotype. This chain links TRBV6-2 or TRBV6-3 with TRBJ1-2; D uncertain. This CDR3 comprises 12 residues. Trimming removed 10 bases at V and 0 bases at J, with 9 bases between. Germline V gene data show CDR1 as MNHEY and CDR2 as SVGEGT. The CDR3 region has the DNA TGTGCCACCAGAGAGGCTAACTATGGCTACACCTTC. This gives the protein CATREANYGYTF.

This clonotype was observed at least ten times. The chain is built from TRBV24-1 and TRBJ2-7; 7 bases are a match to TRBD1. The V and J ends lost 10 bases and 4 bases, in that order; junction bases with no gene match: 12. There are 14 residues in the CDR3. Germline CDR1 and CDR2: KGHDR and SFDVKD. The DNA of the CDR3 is TGTGCCACGGCGGCGACAGGGAATACGTACGAGCAGTACTTC. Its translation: CATAATGNTYEQYF.

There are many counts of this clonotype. CDR3 loop: CASVSDRGGGELFF. The CDR3 coding sequence is TGTGCTAGTGTTTCCGACAGGGGCGGCGGGGAGCTGTTTTTT. The V and J genes are TRBV12-5 and TRBJ2-2, with 8 positions matching TRBD1. Germline assignment: CDR1 LGHNT and CDR2 FRNRAP. The CDR3 consists of 14 residues. Unmatched junction bases numbered 8, after V lost 7 bases and J lost 7 bases.

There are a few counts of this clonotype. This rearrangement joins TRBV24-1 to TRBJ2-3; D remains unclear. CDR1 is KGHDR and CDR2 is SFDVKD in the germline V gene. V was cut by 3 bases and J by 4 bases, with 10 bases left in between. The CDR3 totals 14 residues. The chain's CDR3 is CATSDETRPDTQYF. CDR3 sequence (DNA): TGTGCCACCAGTGATGAGACCCGCCCAGATACGCAGTATTTT.

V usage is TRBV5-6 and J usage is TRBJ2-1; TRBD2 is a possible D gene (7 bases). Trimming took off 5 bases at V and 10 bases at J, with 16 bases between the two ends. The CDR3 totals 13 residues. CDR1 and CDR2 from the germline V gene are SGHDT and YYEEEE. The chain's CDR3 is CASRKAGRGEQFF. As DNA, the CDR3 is TGTGCCAGCAGGAAGGCGGGGAGGGGGGAGCAGTTCTTC.

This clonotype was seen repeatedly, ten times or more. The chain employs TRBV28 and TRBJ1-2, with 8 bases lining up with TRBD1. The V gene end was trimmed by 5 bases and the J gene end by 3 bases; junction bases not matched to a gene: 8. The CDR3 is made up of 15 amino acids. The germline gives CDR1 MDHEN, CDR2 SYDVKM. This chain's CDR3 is CASSQDRVQHYGYTF. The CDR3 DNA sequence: TGTGCCAGCAGTCAGGACAGGGTTCAGCACTATGGCTACACCTTC.

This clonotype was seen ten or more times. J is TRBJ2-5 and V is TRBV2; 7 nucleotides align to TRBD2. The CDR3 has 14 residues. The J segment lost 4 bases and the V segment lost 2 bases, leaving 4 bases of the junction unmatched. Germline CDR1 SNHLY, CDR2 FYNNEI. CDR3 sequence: CASSERLAGETQYF. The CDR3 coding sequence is TGTGCCAGCAGTGAACGACTAGCAGGAGAGACCCAGTACTTC.

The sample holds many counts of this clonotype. The CDR3 nucleotides read TGTGCCAGCAGCTTTACTTACAGGCGGAACACCGGGGAGCTGTTTTTT. As protein: CASSFTYRRNTGELFF. J is TRBJ2-2 and V is TRBV7-2; D is perhaps TRBD1 (5 bases). Germline V gives CDR1 SGHTA, CDR2 FQGNSA. Trimming took 3 bases from V and 1 from J, leaving 12 bases between them. The CDR3 is made up of 16 amino acids.

CDR3 in amino acids: CASSLAGSGRAREQYF. The CDR3 DNA sequence: TGTGCCAGCAGCTTAGCGGGTAGCGGGAGGGCGAGGGAGCAGTACTTC. The rearrangement links TRBV7-2 to TRBJ2-7; 11 bases match TRBD2. Trimming cost V 0 bases and J 7 bases; bases outside gene matches: 8. This CDR3 is built from 16 residues. Looked up from germline, CDR1 is SGHTA and CDR2 is FQGNSA. Together with reference TRBV7-2 and TRBJ2-7, the CDR3 gives the full variable domain: GAGVSQSPSNKVTEKGKDVELRCDPISGHTALYWYRQSLGQGLEFLIYFQGNSAPDKSGLPSDRFSAERTGGSVSTLTIQRTQQEDSAVYLCASSLAGSGRAREQYFGPGTRLTVT.

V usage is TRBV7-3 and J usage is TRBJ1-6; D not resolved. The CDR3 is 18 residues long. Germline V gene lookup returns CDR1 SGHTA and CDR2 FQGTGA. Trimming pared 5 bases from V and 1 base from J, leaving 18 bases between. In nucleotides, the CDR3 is TGTGCCAGCAGCCCTATGCCCTCCTGGGGTTCCTATAATTCACCCCTCCACTTT. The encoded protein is CASSPMPSWGSYNSPLHF.